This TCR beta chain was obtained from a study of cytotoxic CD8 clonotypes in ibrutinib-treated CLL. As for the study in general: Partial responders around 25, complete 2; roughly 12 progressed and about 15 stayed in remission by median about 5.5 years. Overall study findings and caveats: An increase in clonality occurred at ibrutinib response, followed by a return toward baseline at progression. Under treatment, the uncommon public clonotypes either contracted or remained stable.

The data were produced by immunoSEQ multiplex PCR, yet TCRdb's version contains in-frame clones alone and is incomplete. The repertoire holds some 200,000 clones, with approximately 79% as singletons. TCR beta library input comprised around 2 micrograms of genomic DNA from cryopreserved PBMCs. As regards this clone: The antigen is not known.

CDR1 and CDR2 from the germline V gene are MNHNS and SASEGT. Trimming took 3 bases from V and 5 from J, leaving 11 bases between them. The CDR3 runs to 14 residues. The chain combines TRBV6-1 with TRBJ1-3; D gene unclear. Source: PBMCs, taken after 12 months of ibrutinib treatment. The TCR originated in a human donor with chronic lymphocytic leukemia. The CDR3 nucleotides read TGTGCCAGCAGTGAGGGCACATCGAGAAACACCATATATTTT. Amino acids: CASSEGTSRNTIYF.